This T cell receptor beta chain was observed in a study of metastatic and nonmetastatic thyroid tumors (dated by TCRdb to 2020 to 2021). General notes on the study: The researchers compared repertoires between peripheral blood samples and tumor or nodule tissue samples from patients with malignant or benign thyroid disease. Beyond this particular receptor, the publication reports: In both blood and tumor samples, malignant tumors were reported to have significantly higher TCR beta diversity than benign nodules.

This clone has a count of ten or more. No cognate antigen has been identified for it. Base qualities are missing; no much larger clone stands one base away. None of the patients had been given any treatment before thyroid surgery. Using T-cell receptor beta sequencing, the study looked back at clinical samples from patients collected from about 2011 to 2018. The germline V gene provides CDR1 MNHNS and CDR2 SASEGT. Deletion took 2 bases off V and 6 bases off J, with a span of 11 bases between the germline ends. From the cysteine through the phenylalanine, the CDR3 covers 14 amino acids. The CDR3 DNA has 42 bases and is translated from base 1. Library preparation was by PCR. Sequencing used an Illumina HiSeq 4000. The TCR beta-chain CDR3 region of each patient was profiled by high-throughput sequencing. The published analysis was carried out like this. Drawing on CDR3 differences between clinicopathological groups, the researchers built a classifier meant to tell apart patients with distant-metastatic papillary thyroid cancer. The Shannon index was used to assess repertoire diversity, and the Morisita-Horn index was used to assess tumor-blood repertoire similarity. TCRdb reprocessed the public reads (quality trimming at Q25 with fastp, clone calling with MiXCR) and kept in-frame beta chains. What appears here as the V and J calls and clone size reflects TCRdb's work, not the paper's. The sample table shows 45,000 to 60,000 clones, and approximately 17% are seen once. Roughly 3% of the sample is in the top ten clones.

The sequencing sample was made of blood. This chain is built from TRBV6-1 and TRBJ2-1; TRBD2 is a weak D gene call, 6 bases matching. The clonotype originates from a female donor with papillary thyroid cancer or a benign thyroid nodule (not recorded which). Some clones in this sample may be carry-over from other donors' samples. The base sequence is TGTGCCAGCAGTGAACATCCGCGGGGCAATGAGCAGTTCTTC. Its product reads: CASSEHPRGNEQFF.